This TCR beta chain comes out of a study of beta chain features in type 1 diabetes. This clone was detected a few times. Expressed TCRB transcripts were sequenced because the isolated RNA had all been reverse transcribed beforehand. The assay was immunoSEQ multiplex PCR, and TCRdb's table has in-frame clones only and misses some. The sample carries about 620,000 clones, roughly a sixth recorded once. The CDR3 is 16 residues long. V lost 3 bases to trimming and J lost 5 bases, with 20 bases between them. Per germline, CDR1 LGHNA and CDR2 YNFKEQ. This clonotype originated in a man in his late teens or twenties in good health. This rearrangement joins TRBV4-2 to TRBJ2-7; D may be TRBD1 or TRBD2 (6 bases each). The sample comprised naive CD4+ T cells from blood. The CDR3 DNA sequence: TGTGCCAGCAGCCAGACAGTGGGGGGCCTCGCCCACGAGCAGTACTTC. Translating gives CASSQTVGGLAHEQYF.